This passage covers 32 T cell receptor beta chains from one sample sequenced in a study of tissue T cells after allogeneic stem cell transplantation. TCRdb's table, derived via immunoSEQ multiplex PCR, lists solely in-frame clones and lacks some. The sample includes fewer than 30,000 clones, approximately 85% of them seen just once. The material was blood, obtained before transplantation. These receptors came from a woman aged 18 to 55 who later had graft-versus-host disease after an allogeneic stem cell transplant.

The chain employs TRBV19 and TRBJ2-7, with 9 nucleotides matching TRBD1. The length of the CDR3 is 17 residues. V was clipped by 4 bases and J by 1 base; unmatched bases: 11. CDR1 is LNHDA and CDR2 is SQIVND in the germline V gene (reference sequence). The CDR3 reads CASSTRLQGARSYEQYF. CDR3 nucleotides: TGTGCCAGTAGTACAAGGCTACAGGGGGCGCGGTCCTACGAGCAGTACTTC.

This clone occurred once. V gene TRBV30 combines with J gene TRBJ1-2, with D possibly being TRBD1 (6 bases). Per germline, CDR1 GTSNPN and CDR2 SVGIG (reference sequence). The CDR3 has 14 amino acids. Trimming pared 1 base from V and 4 bases from J, leaving 13 bases between. The CDR3 nucleotides are TGTGCCTGGAGTGCACGGACAGTAATCTATGGCTACACCTTC. Amino acids: CAWSARTVIYGYTF.

This chain joins TRBV14 and TRBJ1-1; 7 bases are shared with TRBD1. Trimming took 3 bases from V and 1 from J; bases not matched to a gene: 8. CDR3 length: 16 residues. Germline CDR1 SGHDN, CDR2 FVKESK. Here the CDR3 DNA reads TGTGCCAGCAGCCAGAAACAGGGGTGGAAGAACACTGAAGCTTTCTTT. Amino acids: CASSQKQGWKNTEAFF.

This CDR3 reads CASSEAGRGETQYF. In nucleotides, the CDR3 is TGTGCCAGCAGTGAAGCAGGGCGTGGAGAGACCCAGTACTTC. The chain couples TRBV6-1 to TRBJ2-5; no definite D call. There are 14 residues in the CDR3. Between the trimmed V and J ends, which lost 0 bases and 4 bases, there was a span of 9 bases. Looked up from germline, CDR1 is MNHNS and CDR2 is SASEGT.

CDR3 DNA: TGTGCCACCAGCAGGGTGACCGGGGGCCTGTTTTTT. It specifies CATSRVTGGLFF. The chain combines TRBV15 with TRBJ1-4; TRBD1 is a possible D gene (6 bases). Trimming left V 3 bases short and J 14 bases short, with 13 bases between. This CDR3 comprises 12 residues. The V gene's germline CDR1 is LNHNV and CDR2 YYDKDF (reference sequence).

This sequence joins TRBV19 and TRBJ1-4, with no clear D. This CDR3 comprises 15 residues. Germline values: CDR1 LNHDA, CDR2 SQIVND (reference sequence). Trimming took off 1 base at V and 0 bases at J, with 6 bases between the two ends. This CDR3 is CASSIGPATNEKLFF. The CDR3 DNA is TGTGCCAGTAGTATAGGACCCGCAACTAATGAAAAACTGTTTTTT.

The rearrangement links TRBV10-3 to TRBJ2-2, with TRBD1 matching 9 bases. The CDR3 contains 17 residues. Germline trimming cut 6 bases from V and 8 bases from J; bases unmatched to any gene: 16. The germline gives CDR1 ENHRY, CDR2 SYGVKD. Written as DNA, the CDR3 is TGTGCCATCAGGAGAGAACAGGGGGCATCCGCTTTGGGGGAGCTGTTTTTT. Its protein product is CAIRREQGASALGELFF.

J is TRBJ2-7 and V is TRBV30; TRBD1 aligns across 10 bases. CDR3 length: 13 amino acids. Germline assignment: CDR1 GTSNPN and CDR2 SVGIG (reference sequence). Trimming at V came to 1 base and at J to 5 bases, leaving 2 bases not matched to a gene. The CDR3 loop is CAWSGDRGHEQYF. The DNA of the CDR3 is TGTGCCTGGAGTGGGGACAGGGGCCACGAGCAGTACTTC.

The chain has TRBV9 and TRBJ1-1; no reliable D call. The CDR3 covers 9 residues. The V gene lost 3 bases and the J gene lost 10 bases, with 4 bases spanning the gap. Germline lookup yields CDR1 SGDLS and CDR2 YYNGEE. The CDR3 spells CASSARAFF. The DNA of the CDR3 is TGTGCCAGCAGCGCCCGAGCTTTCTTT.

The rearrangement joins TRBV7-2 to TRBJ2-3, with 9 bases matching TRBD2. The length of the CDR3 is 18 residues. CDR1 is SGHTA, CDR2 FQGNSA, per germline. The V and J ends lost 2 bases and 0 bases, in that order; junction bases with no gene match: 9. In DNA form, the CDR3 reads TGTGCCAGCAGCTTATTGCGGGGGGGCCGAGCCAGCACAGATACGCAGTATTTT. Amino acids: CASSLLRGGRASTDTQYF.

This clone has only one observation. V usage is TRBV5-1 and J usage is TRBJ1-4, with D unresolved. Germline CDR1 and CDR2: SGHRS and YFSETQ. V lost 0 bases to trimming and J lost 6 bases, with 9 bases between them. The CDR3 contains 14 residues. The CDR3 here is CASSLAGRYEKLFF. As DNA, the CDR3 is TGCGCCAGCAGCTTGGCGGGGAGGTATGAAAAACTGTTTTTT.

The chain is built from TRBV5-1 and TRBJ2-2, with D unresolved. This CDR3 is 16 amino acids long. The germline V and J ends were trimmed by 2 bases and 0 bases, with 11 bases remaining between them. Germline V gene data show CDR1 as SGHRS and CDR2 as YFSETQ. In DNA form, the CDR3 reads TGCGCCAGCAGCTTAACATTAGTAGCGAACACCGGGGAGCTGTTTTTT. Protein product: CASSLTLVANTGELFF.

The chain joins TRBV5-6 to TRBJ2-1; either TRBD1 or TRBD2 may supply D (5 bases each). The V end lost 6 bases, the J end lost 8 bases, and 9 bases lay between the germline ends. Germline V gives CDR1 SGHDT, CDR2 YYEEEE. This CDR3 is built from 11 residues. DNA for the CDR3: TGTGCCAGCACCCGGGGCGATGAGCAGTTCTTC. Amino acid sequence: CASTRGDEQFF.

This clone was seen just once. J is TRBJ1-2 and V is TRBV5-1, with a weak D call TRBD1 (5 bases). This CDR3 comprises 14 residues. Per germline, CDR1 SGHRS and CDR2 YFSETQ. The V end was cut by 0 bases, the J end by 8 bases, with 14 bases between. CDR3 DNA sequence: TGCGCCAGCAGCTTGGCCGGGACCGAGGGAGGCTACACCTTC. Its protein is CASSLAGTEGGYTF.

The gene calls are TRBV19 and TRBJ2-1, with 8 nucleotides matching TRBD1. The CDR3 length is 17 residues. Germline CDR1 LNHDA, CDR2 SQIVND (reference sequence). V gave up 4 bases and J gave up 2 bases; unmatched junction bases: 10. The CDR3 nucleotides read TGTGCCAGTAGTAGCGCGGACCTCAGGGGGCCCTACAATGAGCAGTTCTTC. It is translated as CASSSADLRGPYNEQFF.

The genes are TRBV28 and TRBJ1-1, with D possibly being TRBD1 (5 bases). Trimming removed 6 bases from V and 3 bases from J, with 8 bases in between. The CDR3 has 12 residues. From germline, CDR1 is MDHEN and CDR2 SYDVKM. In DNA form, the CDR3 reads TGTGCCAGCAGCCCGGGACACACTGAAGCTTTCTTT. Its protein product is CASSPGHTEAFF.

The chain links TRBV29-1 to TRBJ1-2, with D hard to call. Trimming removed 0 bases at V and 6 bases at J, with 5 bases between. The germline V gene encodes CDR1 SQVTM and CDR2 ANQGSEA. This CDR3 is built from 11 residues. The CDR3 region is CSVEDRHGYTF. In DNA, the CDR3 is TGCAGCGTTGAAGATCGGCATGGCTACACCTTC.

J is TRBJ2-1 and V is TRBV27; 8 nucleotides align to TRBD2. Germline V CDR1 and CDR2: MNHEY, SMNVEV (reference sequence). This CDR3 is 16 amino acids long. With V trimmed by 2 bases and J by 2 bases, 5 bases remained unmatched. The DNA of the CDR3 is TGTGCCAGCAGTTTAACTCCGGGGGGGGCCTACAATGAGCAGTTCTTC. Translating gives CASSLTPGGAYNEQFF.

The genes are TRBV7-3 and TRBJ2-1; tentatively, D is TRBD1 (6 bases). CDR1 is SGHTA, CDR2 FQGTGA, per germline. The CDR3 runs 17 residues. V lost 3 bases and J 4 bases, leaving 19 bases between the germline ends. In nucleotides, the CDR3 is TGTGCCAGCAGCTTGTTAGGGGGACCCTTACCTTACAATGAGCAGTTCTTC. This codes for CASSLLGGPLPYNEQFF.

The chain joins TRBV29-1 to TRBJ1-1; 7 bases match TRBD1. Germline values: CDR1 SQVTM, CDR2 ANQGSEA. The CDR3 sequence is 12 residues long. V lost 0 bases, J lost 10 bases, and 5 bases stayed unmatched. The CDR3 spells CSVEDLGGLAFF. Here the CDR3 DNA reads TGCAGCGTTGAAGATCTAGGGGGCTTAGCTTTCTTT.

The gene calls are TRBV27 and TRBJ1-1; no definite D call. Germline V CDR1 and CDR2: MNHEY, SMNVEV (reference sequence). With 2 bases removed from V and 6 bases from J, the gap between germline ends came to 10 bases. CDR3 length: 13 residues. The CDR3 spells CASSLSLGAEAFF. The CDR3 DNA reads TGTGCCAGCAGTTTAAGTCTCGGGGCTGAAGCTTTCTTT.

The rearrangement joins TRBV6-7 to TRBJ1-5; 9 nucleotides match TRBD1. TRBV6-7 has ORF status, its function being uncertain. This CDR3 region has 13 residues. V lost 9 bases and J lost 6; bases outside the gene matches: 6. CDR3 protein: CASYRGRIQPQHF. The CDR3 DNA reads as TGTGCCAGTTACAGGGGGCGGATTCAGCCCCAGCATTTT.

V and J are TRBV4-2 and TRBJ1-1; tentative D call: TRBD1 (6 bases). The CDR3 sequence is 15 residues long. V lost 4 bases and J 0 bases, leaving 12 bases between the germline ends. Germline CDR1 reads LGHNA; CDR2 reads YNFKEQ. The CDR3, as DNA: TGTGCCAGCAGCCGACAGGACAGCCTGAACACTGAAGCTTTCTTT. It translates to CASSRQDSLNTEAFF.

CDR3 amino acids: CASSLLKGTGGLYQPQHF. The CDR3 DNA reads as TGTGCCAGCAGCTTATTAAAAGGGACAGGCGGCCTATATCAGCCCCAGCATTTT. The rearrangement uses TRBV7-2 and TRBJ1-5; 8 bases align to TRBD1. CDR3 length equals 18 residues. Germline CDR1 SGHTA, CDR2 FQGNSA. The junction had 14 bases not matched to a gene; V was cut back by 2 bases and J by 5 bases.

The chain employs TRBV19 and TRBJ1-6, with TRBD1 matching over 7 bases. This CDR3 region has 13 residues. CDR1 is LNHDA, CDR2 SQIVND, per germline (reference sequence). V trimming: 5 bases; J trimming: 10 bases; junction bases outside the gene matches: 5. The CDR3 DNA reads as TGTGCCAGTAGTGTAAACAGGGGCTCACCCCTCCACTTT. This translates into CASSVNRGSPLHF.

V usage is TRBV15 and J usage is TRBJ2-7; 7 nucleotides match TRBD1. This CDR3 comprises 14 residues. After removal of 3 bases from V and 3 bases from J, the junction contained 5 bases not matched to a gene. Per the germline V gene, CDR1 is LNHNV and CDR2 is YYDKDF (reference sequence). CDR3 sequence (DNA): TGTGCCACCAGCAGCAGGGACAGAGACTACGAGCAGTACTTC. As protein: CATSSRDRDYEQYF.

This chain uses TRBV4-2 with TRBJ2-2; possible D gene TRBD1, 6 bases. This CDR3 has 14 residues. V was trimmed by 4 bases and J by 1 base, leaving 7 bases between them. CDR1 and CDR2 (germline): LGHNA, YNFKEQ. The CDR3 is CASSPGENTGELFF. CDR3 sequence (DNA): TGTGCCAGCAGCCCAGGGGAGAACACCGGGGAGCTGTTTTTT.

The chain couples TRBV4-3 to TRBJ2-7, with a tentative D call TRBD2 (7 bases). Germline CDR1 reads LGHNA; CDR2 reads YSLEER. With 0 bases removed from V and 0 bases from J, the gap between germline ends came to 15 bases. The CDR3 consists of 17 residues. The CDR3 DNA reads TGCGCCAGCAGCCAAGATGTGGGGGGGGCGGGCTCCTACGAGCAGTACTTC. This gives the protein CASSQDVGGAGSYEQYF.

The gene calls are TRBV7-8 and TRBJ2-7; perhaps TRBD2 as D (6 bases). The length of the CDR3 is 15 residues. The V gene lost 4 bases and the J gene lost 6 bases, with 19 bases spanning the gap. CDR1 is SGHVS and CDR2 is FQNEAQ in the germline V gene. The DNA for the CDR3 is TGTGCCAGCAGCTCTGTTTGGGGGGTTGGCTCCGAGCAGTACTTC. Encoded protein: CASSSVWGVGSEQYF.

Remarks on this clone: Sequence at one end of the junction differs from germline and may be a read error. V usage is TRBV29-1 and J usage is TRBJ1-4; D perhaps matches TRBD1 (6 bases). The V gene's germline CDR1 is SQVTM and CDR2 ANQGSEA. The CDR3 is 11 residues long. DNA of the CDR3: TGCAGCGTTTTCGTGGGCGGGACACGTACTTTT. This sequence encodes CSVFVGGTRTF.

Turning to this clone: A read error may produce the germline difference seen at one junction end. V usage is TRBV19 and J usage is TRBJ1-2; maybe TRBD1 (6 bases). The germline gives CDR1 LNHDA, CDR2 SQIVND (reference sequence). The CDR3 loop spans 14 amino acids. The CDR3 DNA follows: TGTGCCAGTAGTATTAACCGAGGGCACTATGGGGACAACTTC. It specifies CASSINRGHYGDNF. The full variable domain, with the rest looked up from reference TRBV19 and TRBJ1-2, is DGGITQSPKYLFRKEGQNVTLSCEQNLNHDAMYWYRQDPGQGLRLIYYSQIVNDFQKGDIAEGYSVSREKKESFPLTVTSAQKNPTAFYLCASSINRGHYGDNFGSGTRLTVV.

The gene calls are TRBV5-4 and TRBJ1-2; a weak D match, TRBD1 (6 bases). CDR3 size: 15 residues. CDR1 SGHNT and CDR2 YYREEE come from the germline V gene (reference sequence). V dropped 2 bases and J dropped 7 bases, with 18 bases sitting between them. CDR3 residues: CASSFWAGERSGYTF. The CDR3 nucleotides are TGTGCCAGCAGCTTTTGGGCAGGGGAAAGGAGTGGCTACACCTTC.